This TCR beta chain appears in the sequencing data of a study of blood T cell repertoires in COVID-19. The wider study: Both acute and convalescent COVID-19 samples were obtained from the United States, Italy and Spain. T cells, B-cell-depleted T cells, or PBMCs supplied cDNA or gDNA.

This clone was observed once. In the original analysis: Amplification from reference gene primers served as the basis for estimated nucleated cell counts. Sequencing was performed with immunoSEQ multiplex PCR; in TCRdb, only in-frame clones are kept and a portion is missing. That table supplies the V and J calls and clone size; D and trimming were determined from the DNA. Of around 21,000 clones detected, 79% appear once; the ten largest clones hold around 50%. Trimming took 8 bases from V and 3 from J; bases not matched to a gene: 8. Germline assignment: CDR1 KGHSH and CDR2 LQKENI. The CDR3 covers 14 residues.

The chain employs TRBV18 and TRBJ2-3, with TRBD2 matching over 7 bases. The specimen sequenced was peripheral blood. This clonotype was sampled from a man aged 80 or over with acute or convalescent COVID-19. The CDR3 protein is CASHRAGSTDTQYF. The CDR3 DNA sequence: TGTGCCAGCCACCGAGCGGGAAGTACAGATACGCAGTATTTT.